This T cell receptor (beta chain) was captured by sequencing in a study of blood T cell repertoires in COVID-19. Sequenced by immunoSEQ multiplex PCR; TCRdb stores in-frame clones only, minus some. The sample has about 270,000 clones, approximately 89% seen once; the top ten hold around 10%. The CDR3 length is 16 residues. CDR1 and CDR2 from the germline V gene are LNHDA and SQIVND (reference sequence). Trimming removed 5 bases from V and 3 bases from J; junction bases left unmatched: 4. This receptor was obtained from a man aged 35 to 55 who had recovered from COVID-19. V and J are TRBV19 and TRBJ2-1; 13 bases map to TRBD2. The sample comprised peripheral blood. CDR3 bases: TGTGCCAGTAGTTTACTAGCGGGAGGGCTCTACAATGAGCAGTTCTTC. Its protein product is CASSLLAGGLYNEQFF. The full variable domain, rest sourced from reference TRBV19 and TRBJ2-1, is DGGITQSPKYLFRKEGQNVTLSCEQNLNHDAMYWYRQDPGQGLRLIYYSQIVNDFQKGDIAEGYSVSREKKESFPLTVTSAQKNPTAFYLCASSLLAGGLYNEQFFGPGTRLTVL.